A selection of T cell receptor beta chains follows, all from one sample in a study of cytomegalovirus exposure and HLA in healthy donors. Libraries were prepared by immunoSEQ multiplex PCR; TCRdb keeps only in-frame clonotypes and omits some of them. This sample has 110,000 to 150,000 clones, with less than 90% found just once. The sequencing sample was made of PBMCs. The receptors stem from a man younger than 35 in good health and CMV-seronegative. Both conserved end residues are trimmed from each CDR3.

CDR3aa	v_gene	len	j_gene
ASSQGGHPNQPQH	TRBV4-1	13	TRBJ1-5
ASSLGSGSYEQY	TRBV11-2	12	TRBJ2-7
ASSQQAFSGANVLT	TRBV27	14	TRBJ2-6
ASSFVRAQREGRYEQY	TRBV28	16	TRBJ2-7
ASSLLAGDRQY	TRBV7-9	11	TRBJ2-7
ASSLWPKVEGQETQY	TRBV28	15	TRBJ2-5
ASSPRQVLNEKLF	TRBV28	13	TRBJ1-4
ASSQEYGGSGPYNSPLH	TRBV4-2	17	TRBJ1-6
ASSSPQGSSNTGELF	TRBV9	15	TRBJ2-2
ASSSPLLAGGSDRNEQF	TRBV7-8	17	TRBJ2-1
ASSQHPGYPAETQY	TRBV5-6	14	TRBJ2-5
ASSFWGVVTDTQY	TRBV27	13	TRBJ2-3
ASRSLPGQGVRDTQY	TRBV2	15	TRBJ2-3
ASSYFGQGGEKLF	TRBV6-6	13	TRBJ1-4
ASSFEGGGYT	TRBV28	10	TRBJ1-2
ASGTGQGDGYT	TRBV12-5	11	TRBJ1-2
ASSPWTGNTEAF	TRBV5-4	12	TRBJ1-1
ASSYNSVETSGY	TRBV6-6	12	TRBJ2-4
ASRPGTPTRETQY	TRBV7-6	13	TRBJ2-5
ATSRDPVRPGYEQY	TRBV15	14	TRBJ2-7
ASSVAGGGTNEKLF	TRBV9	14	TRBJ1-4
AWSSPGLATNTGELF	TRBV30	15	TRBJ2-2
ASSQDRGGQETQY	TRBV4-3	13	TRBJ2-5
ASSQGTANEQF	TRBV11-3	11	TRBJ2-1
ASSLTSRSEQY	TRBV7-2	11	TRBJ2-7
ASSYTGQANEKLF	TRBV5-6	13	TRBJ1-4
ASSLGASGSYEQY	TRBV11-2	13	TRBJ2-7
ASSIGLAGDADTQY	TRBV5-1	14	TRBJ2-3
ASMLQGDTEAF	TRBV5-1	11	TRBJ1-1